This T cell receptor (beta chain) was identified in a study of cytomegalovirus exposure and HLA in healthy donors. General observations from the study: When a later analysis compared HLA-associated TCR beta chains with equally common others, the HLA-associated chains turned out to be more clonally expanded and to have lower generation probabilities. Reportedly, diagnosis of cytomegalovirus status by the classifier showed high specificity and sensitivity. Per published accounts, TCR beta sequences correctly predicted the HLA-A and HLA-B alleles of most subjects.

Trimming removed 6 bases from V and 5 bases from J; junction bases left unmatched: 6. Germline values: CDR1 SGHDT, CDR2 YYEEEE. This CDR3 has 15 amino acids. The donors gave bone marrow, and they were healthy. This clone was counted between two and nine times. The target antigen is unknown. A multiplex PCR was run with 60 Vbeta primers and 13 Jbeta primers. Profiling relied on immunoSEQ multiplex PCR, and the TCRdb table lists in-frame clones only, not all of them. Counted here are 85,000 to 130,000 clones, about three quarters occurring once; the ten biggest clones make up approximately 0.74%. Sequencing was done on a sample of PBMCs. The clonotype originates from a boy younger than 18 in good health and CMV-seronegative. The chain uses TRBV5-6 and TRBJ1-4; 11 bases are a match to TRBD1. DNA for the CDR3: TGTGCCAGCATCCCCCGGGACAGGGGGAATGAAAAACTGTTTTTT. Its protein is CASIPRDRGNEKLFF.